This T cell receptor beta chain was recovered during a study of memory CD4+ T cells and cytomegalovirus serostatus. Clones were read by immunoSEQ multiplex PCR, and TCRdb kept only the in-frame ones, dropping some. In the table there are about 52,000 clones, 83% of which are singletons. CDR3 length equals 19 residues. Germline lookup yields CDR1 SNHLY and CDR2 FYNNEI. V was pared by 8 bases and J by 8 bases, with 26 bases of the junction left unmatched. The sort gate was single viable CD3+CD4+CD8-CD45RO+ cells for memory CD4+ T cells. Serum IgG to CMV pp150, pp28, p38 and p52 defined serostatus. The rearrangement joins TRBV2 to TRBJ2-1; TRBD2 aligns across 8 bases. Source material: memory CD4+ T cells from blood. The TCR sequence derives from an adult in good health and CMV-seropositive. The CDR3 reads CASSRGGRGMAPLIDEQFF. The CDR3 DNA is TGTGCCAGCTCCCGGGGGGGAAGAGGGATGGCCCCCCTCATCGATGAGCAGTTCTTC. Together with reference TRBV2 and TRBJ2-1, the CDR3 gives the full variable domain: EPEVTQTPSHQVTQMGQEVILRCVPISNHLYFYWYRQILGQKVEFLVSFYNNEISEKSEIFDDQFSVERPDGSNFTLKIRSTKLEDSAMYFCASSRGGRGMAPLIDEQFFGPGTRLTVL.